This T cell receptor (beta chain) was recorded in a study of cytomegalovirus exposure and HLA in healthy donors. The study's findings and limits: Cytomegalovirus-associated status was assigned to 150 to 200 TCR beta chains. According to a later analysis, TCR clusters from the first cohort tended to co-occur in the 100 to 150 validation repertoires. The dataset shows that most TCR sequences were rare, while some public TCRs occurred in many donors.

In the case of this clone: Its antigen is still unknown.

Data came from immunoSEQ multiplex PCR; TCRdb stores just in-frame clones and leaves some out. Of roughly 220,000 clones in the sample, around nine tenths were seen once. The J segment lost 4 bases and the V segment lost 6 bases, leaving 10 bases of the junction unmatched. The germline gives CDR1 MNHNY, CDR2 SVGAGI (reference sequence). This CDR3 region has 15 residues. Material: PBMCs. This chain connects TRBV6-6 to TRBJ2-7; 9 bases are a match to TRBD1. This clonotype originated in a young woman in good health and CMV-seronegative. In nucleotides, the CDR3 is TGTGCCAGCAGACCGAACAGGGGGCCTTATTACGAGCAGTACTTC. The encoded protein is CASRPNRGPYYEQYF.